A single sample gave rise to the 2 T cell receptor beta chains below, sequenced in a study of T cell responses to AZD1222 COVID-19 vaccine. Clones were sequenced by immunoSEQ multiplex PCR, and TCRdb holds only the in-frame ones, with some missing. Of 180,000 or so clones in the sample, just over 90% were seen once. The source material was peripheral blood, sampled 28 days after the second AZD1222 dose. These receptors came from an adult who received the AZD1222 COVID-19 vaccine.

This sequence joins TRBV7-9 and TRBJ2-1, with 8 bases matching TRBD2. V dropped 8 bases and J dropped 10; count of bases not matched to a gene: 10. Germline CDR1 reads SEHNR; CDR2 reads FQNEAQ (reference sequence). The length of the CDR3 is 13 residues. CDR3 loop: CASPPPAGDEQFF. In DNA, the CDR3 is TGTGCCAGCCCCCCCCCAGCGGGAGACGAGCAGTTCTTC. The full variable domain, with the rest looked up from reference TRBV7-9 and TRBJ2-1, is DTGVSQNPRHKITKRGQNVTFRCDPISEHNRLYWYRQTLGQGPEFLTYFQNEAQLEKSRLLSDRFSAERPKGSFSTLEIQRTEQGDSAMYLCASPPPAGDEQFFGPGTRLTVL.

The CDR3, as DNA: TGTGCCACCAGGCGGGACAGGGGTCTCACTGAAGCTTTCTTT. This codes for CATRRDRGLTEAFF. This chain uses TRBV15 with TRBJ1-1; 10 nucleotides match TRBD1. This CDR3 is built from 14 residues. Germline CDR1 LNHNV, CDR2 YYDKDF (reference sequence). V was clipped by 6 bases and J by 4 bases; unmatched bases: 5.